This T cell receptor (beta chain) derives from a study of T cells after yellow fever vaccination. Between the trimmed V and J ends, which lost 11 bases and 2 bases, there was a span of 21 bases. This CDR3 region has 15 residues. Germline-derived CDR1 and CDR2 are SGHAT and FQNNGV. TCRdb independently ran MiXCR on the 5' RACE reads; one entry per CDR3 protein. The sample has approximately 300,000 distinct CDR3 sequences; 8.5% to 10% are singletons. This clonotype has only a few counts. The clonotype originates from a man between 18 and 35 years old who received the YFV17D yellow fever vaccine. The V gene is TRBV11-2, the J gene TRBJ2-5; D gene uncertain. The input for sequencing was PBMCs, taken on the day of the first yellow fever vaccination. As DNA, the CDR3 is TGTGCCTGCGCGAGCAGCAGCAGGATTCAAGAGACCCAGTACTTC. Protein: CACASSSRIQETQYF.